The present TCR beta chain was sequenced within a study of control samples from healthy donors and cancer patients (TCRdb year 2020). This clone came up once. What antigen it recognizes has not been identified. No base quality information exists; no much larger clone differs at one position. Taken from the germline V gene, the CDR1 and CDR2 loops are KGHSH and LQKENI. The junction shows trimming of 1 base on V and 13 bases on J, plus 16 bases between the germline ends. The CDR3 sequence holds 13 residues, the cysteine and phenylalanine included. Only CDR3 DNA remains: 39 bases, in frame from the first base. The protocol used for the library was the immunoSEQ multiplex PCR assay. The source is immuneACCESS, and TCRdb retained only in-frame sequences with V and J called. Part of the clones is not carried over; for the studies checked, unresolved V genes explain less than half of this, and the remainder is unexplained. In this sample the table shows 150,000 to 170,000 clones, 85% to 95% of which occur a single time. The top ten clones comprise about 5.2% of the sample.

The rearranged chain carries TRBV18 and TRBJ1-2; possibly the D gene is TRBD1, per 6 matching bases. The receptor comes from a man aged 35 to 55 in good health. Sequences were obtained from blood. The DNA is TGTGCCAGCTCACCACGGACAGATTTTAGTCGCACCTTC. Translated, this gives CASSPRTDFSRTF. When the CDR3 is completed using the reference TRBV18 and TRBJ1-2 genes on either side, the full variable domain is NAGVMQNPRHLVRRRGQEARLRCSPMKGHSHVYWYRQLPEEGLKFMVYLQKENIIDESGMPKERFSAEFPKEGPSILRIQQVVRGDSAAYFCASSPRTDFSRTFGSGTRLTVV.